This T cell receptor (beta chain) appears in the sequencing data of a study of glioma-infiltrating T cells. Whole-study findings and limits: Gliomas, especially low-grade, showed above-expected tissue-blood divergence; non-neoplastic patients showed below. Tissue and blood shared very few CDR3 sequences.

Of note for this clonotype: The antigen remains unidentified. A read error is possible here, since a much larger clone lies one base away.

Germline CDR1 SGHNT, CDR2 YYREEE (reference sequence). The CDR3 spans 12 residues. Amplification of TCR alpha and beta CDR3 regions from RNA used iRepertoire nested multiplex PCR. For one-step reverse transcription and amplification, 100-400 ng of tissue mRNA or PBMC total RNA was used. TCRdb analysed the multiplex PCR reads with MiXCR anew, one entry per CDR3 protein. The sample includes about 180,000 distinct CDR3 sequences, more than 35% of them seen just once. The TCR comes from a human donor with low-grade glioma or glioblastoma, undergoing nonglioma brain surgery, or in good health (not recorded which). The sample comprised glioma tissue, nonneoplastic brain tissue, or PBMCs (not recorded which). V is TRBV5-4 and J is TRBJ2-5; D remains unclear. In nucleotides, the CDR3 is TGTGCCAGCAGCTTTATGGAAGAGGCCCAGTACTTC. Translated, it gives CASSFMEEAQYF.